This T cell receptor (beta chain) appears in the sequencing data of a study of cytomegalovirus exposure and HLA in healthy donors. CDR3 length: 15 amino acids. The V gene lost 5 bases and the J gene lost 2 bases, with 13 bases spanning the gap. Per the germline V gene, CDR1 is MNHNS and CDR2 is SASEGT. Details on this clone: Its antigen is undetermined.

Study results and limitations: Cytomegalovirus-associated status was assigned to about 170 TCR beta chains. Most TCR sequences proved rare, with some public TCRs found in many donors. A later analysis reported that several of the most significant clusters appeared to be linked to common viral pathogens, among them Epstein-Barr virus. Exclusion as indistinguishable affected some V segments, including TRBV6-2 and TRBV6-3.

PCR used 60 Vbeta primers and 13 Jbeta primers. Here immunoSEQ multiplex PCR was the method, and the copy in TCRdb shows in-frame clones only, minus some. The data contain 110,000 or so clones, roughly 71% of them seen just once; the ten biggest clones take up about 8%. Input material: PBMCs. The TCR originated in a young man in good health and CMV-seropositive. V is TRBV6-1 and J is TRBJ1-5; D is ambiguous. The CDR3 loop reads CASSTKGVGNQPQHF. Here the CDR3 DNA reads TGTGCCAGCAGTACTAAAGGAGTAGGCAATCAGCCCCAGCATTTT.